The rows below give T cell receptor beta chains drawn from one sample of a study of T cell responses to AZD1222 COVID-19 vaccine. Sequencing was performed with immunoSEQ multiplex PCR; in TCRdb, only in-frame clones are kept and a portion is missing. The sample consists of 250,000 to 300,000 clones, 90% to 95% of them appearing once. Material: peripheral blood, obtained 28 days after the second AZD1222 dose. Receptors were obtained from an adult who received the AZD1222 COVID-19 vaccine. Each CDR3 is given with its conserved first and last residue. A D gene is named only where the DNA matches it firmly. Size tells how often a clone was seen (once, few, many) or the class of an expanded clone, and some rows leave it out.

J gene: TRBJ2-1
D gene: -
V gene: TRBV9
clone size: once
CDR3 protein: CASSVLAEINNEQFF
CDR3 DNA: TGTGCCAGCAGCGTTCTAGCTGAAATAAACAATGAGCAGTTCTTC

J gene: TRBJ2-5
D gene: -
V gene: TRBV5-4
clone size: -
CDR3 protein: CASSLQTQETQYF
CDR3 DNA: TGTGCCAGCAGCTTACAGACCCAAGAGACCCAGTACTTC

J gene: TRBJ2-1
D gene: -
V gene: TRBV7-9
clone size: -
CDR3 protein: CASSLGDAEQFF
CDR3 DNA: TGTGCCAGCAGCTTAGGAGACGCTGAGCAGTTCTTC

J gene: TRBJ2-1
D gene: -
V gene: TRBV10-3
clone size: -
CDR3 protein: CAISEGPYSDEQFF
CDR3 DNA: TGTGCCATCAGTGAGGGGCCATACAGCGATGAGCAGTTCTTC

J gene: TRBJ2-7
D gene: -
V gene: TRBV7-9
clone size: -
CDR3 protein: CASSLVRLGSYEQYF
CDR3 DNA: TGTGCCAGCAGCTTAGTTCGGCTGGGGTCCTACGAGCAGTACTTC

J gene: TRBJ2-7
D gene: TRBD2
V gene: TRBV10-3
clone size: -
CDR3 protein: CAISQTGTSGTYEQYF
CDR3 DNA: TGTGCCATCAGTCAAACCGGGACTAGCGGAACCTACGAGCAGTACTTC

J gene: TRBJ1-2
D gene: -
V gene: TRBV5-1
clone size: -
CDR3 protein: CASSLALDSYGYTF
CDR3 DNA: TGCGCCAGCAGCTTGGCTTTGGACAGCTATGGCTACACCTTC

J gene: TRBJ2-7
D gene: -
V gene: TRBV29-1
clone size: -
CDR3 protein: CSVDPGLALDEQYF
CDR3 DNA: TGCAGCGTTGATCCGGGACTGGCGTTGGACGAGCAGTACTTC

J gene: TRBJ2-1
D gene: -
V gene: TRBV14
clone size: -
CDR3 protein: CASSPYRSSYNEQFF
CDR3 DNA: TGTGCCAGCAGCCCCTACAGGAGCTCCTACAATGAGCAGTTCTTC

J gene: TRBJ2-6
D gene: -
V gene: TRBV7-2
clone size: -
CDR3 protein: CASCPRSSGANVLTF
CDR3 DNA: TGTGCCAGCTGCCCTAGAAGCTCTGGGGCCAACGTCCTGACTTTC

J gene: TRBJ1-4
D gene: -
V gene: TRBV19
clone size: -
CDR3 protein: CASSIAGTTTNEKLFF
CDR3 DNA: TGTGCCAGTAGTATCGCCGGGACAACAACTAATGAAAAACTGTTTTTT

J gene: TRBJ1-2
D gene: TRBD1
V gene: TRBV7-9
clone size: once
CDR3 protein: CASTVDRGYGYTF
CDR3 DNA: TGTGCCAGCACCGTGGACAGGGGCTATGGCTACACCTTC

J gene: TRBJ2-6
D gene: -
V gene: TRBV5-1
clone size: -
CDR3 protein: CASSTRVSSGANVLTF
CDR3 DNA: TGCGCCAGCAGCACCCGCGTTTCTTCTGGGGCCAACGTCCTGACTTTC

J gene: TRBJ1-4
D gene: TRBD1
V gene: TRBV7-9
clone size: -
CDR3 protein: CASSGTGGLYGEKLFF
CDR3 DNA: TGTGCCAGCAGCGGGACAGGGGGCTTATATGGTGAAAAACTGTTTTTT

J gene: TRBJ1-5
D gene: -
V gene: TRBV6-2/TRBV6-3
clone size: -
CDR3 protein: CASSYRERQPQHF
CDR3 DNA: TGTGCCAGCAGTTACAGGGAGCGGCAGCCCCAGCATTTT

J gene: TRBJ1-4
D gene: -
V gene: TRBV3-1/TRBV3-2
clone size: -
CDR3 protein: CASSHDGLTIGEKLFF
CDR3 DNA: TGTGCCAGCAGCCACGACGGACTAACTATAGGGGAAAAACTGTTTTTT

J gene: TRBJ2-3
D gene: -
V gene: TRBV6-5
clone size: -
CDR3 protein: CASSLGRGDTQYF
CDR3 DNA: TGTGCCAGCAGCCTCGGTAGGGGGGATACGCAGTATTTT

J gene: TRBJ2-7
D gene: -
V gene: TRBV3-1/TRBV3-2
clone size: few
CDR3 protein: CASSQQAAPYEQYF
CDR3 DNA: TGTGCCAGCAGCCAACAGGCGGCGCCCTACGAGCAGTACTTC

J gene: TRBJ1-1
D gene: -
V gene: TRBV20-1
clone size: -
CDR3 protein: CSASAGMDTEAFF
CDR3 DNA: TGCAGTGCTAGTGCAGGGATGGACACTGAAGCTTTCTTT

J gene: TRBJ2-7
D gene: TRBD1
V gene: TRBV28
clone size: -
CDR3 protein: CASSLLTGGSYEQYF
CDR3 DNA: TGTGCCAGCAGTTTATTGACAGGGGGCTCCTACGAGCAGTACTTC

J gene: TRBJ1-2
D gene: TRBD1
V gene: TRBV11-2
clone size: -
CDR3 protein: CASSFSNQTGTANYGYTF
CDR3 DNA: TGTGCCAGCAGCTTCTCCAACCAGACAGGGACAGCTAACTATGGCTACACCTTC

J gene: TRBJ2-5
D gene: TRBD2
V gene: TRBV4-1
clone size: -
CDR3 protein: CASSPLPRVSGGPRQETQYF
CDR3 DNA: TGCGCCAGCAGCCCCCTCCCGAGGGTGAGCGGGGGCCCAAGACAAGAGACCCAGTACTTC

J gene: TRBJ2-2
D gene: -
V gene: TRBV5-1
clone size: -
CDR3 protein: CASSLDNTGELFF
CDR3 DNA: TGCGCCAGCAGCTTAGATAACACCGGGGAGCTGTTTTTT

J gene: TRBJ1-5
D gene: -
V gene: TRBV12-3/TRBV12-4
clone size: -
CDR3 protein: CASSLAGPQPQHF
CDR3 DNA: TGTGCCAGCAGTTTGGCAGGCCCTCAGCCCCAGCATTTT

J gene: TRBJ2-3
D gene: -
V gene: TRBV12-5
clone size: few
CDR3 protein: CASGRGLTDTQYF
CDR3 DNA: TGTGCTAGTGGTAGGGGTCTCACAGATACGCAGTATTTT

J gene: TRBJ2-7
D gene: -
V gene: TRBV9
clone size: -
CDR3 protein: CASSVGGDEQYF
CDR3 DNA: TGTGCCAGCAGCGTGGGGGGCGACGAGCAGTACTTC

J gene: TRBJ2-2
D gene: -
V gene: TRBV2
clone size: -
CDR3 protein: CATSDSGGGTGELFF
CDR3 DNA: TGTGCCACTTCAGATTCAGGGGGAGGCACCGGGGAGCTGTTTTTT

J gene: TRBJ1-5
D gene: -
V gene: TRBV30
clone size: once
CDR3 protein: CAWSPQGLFNQPQHF
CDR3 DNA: TGTGCCTGGAGTCCCCAGGGACTGTTCAATCAGCCCCAGCATTTT

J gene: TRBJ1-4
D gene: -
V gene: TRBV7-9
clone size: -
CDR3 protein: CASSLYTGFNEKLFF
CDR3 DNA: TGTGCCAGCAGCTTATACACAGGCTTTAATGAAAAACTGTTTTTT

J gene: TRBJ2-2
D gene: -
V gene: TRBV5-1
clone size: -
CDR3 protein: CASSLEALGGELFF
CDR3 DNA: TGCGCCAGCAGCTTGGAGGCCCTGGGCGGGGAGCTGTTTTTT

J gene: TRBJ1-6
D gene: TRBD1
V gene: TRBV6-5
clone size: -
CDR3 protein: CASSYQGAGSPLHF
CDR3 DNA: TGTGCCAGCAGTTACCAGGGGGCAGGTTCACCCCTCCACTTT

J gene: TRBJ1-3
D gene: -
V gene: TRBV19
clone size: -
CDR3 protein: CASSIQDSGNTIYF
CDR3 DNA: TGTGCCAGTAGTATACAGGACTCTGGAAACACCATATATTTT

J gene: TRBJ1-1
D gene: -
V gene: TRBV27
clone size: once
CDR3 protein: CASSLMGPATEAFF
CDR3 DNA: TGTGCCAGCAGTTTAATGGGGCCCGCCACTGAAGCTTTCTTT

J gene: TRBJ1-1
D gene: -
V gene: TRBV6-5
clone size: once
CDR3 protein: CASKGPSLDTEAFF
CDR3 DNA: TGTGCCAGCAAGGGCCCTAGTCTGGACACTGAAGCTTTCTTT

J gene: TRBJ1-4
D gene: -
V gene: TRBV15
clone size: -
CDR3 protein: CATSRAGTRNEKLFF
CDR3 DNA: TGTGCCACCAGCAGAGCCGGGACACGGAATGAAAAACTGTTTTTT

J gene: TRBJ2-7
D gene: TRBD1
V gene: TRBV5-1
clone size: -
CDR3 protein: CASSPGQGPDEQYF
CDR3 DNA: TGCGCCAGCAGCCCCGGACAGGGGCCCGACGAGCAGTACTTC

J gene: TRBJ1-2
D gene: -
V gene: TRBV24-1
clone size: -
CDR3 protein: CATSDGGYGYTF
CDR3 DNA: TGTGCCACCAGTGACGGTGGCTATGGCTACACCTTC

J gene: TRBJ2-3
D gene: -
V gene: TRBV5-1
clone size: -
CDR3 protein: CASSLQGAGTDTQYF
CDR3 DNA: TGCGCCAGCAGCTTGCAGGGCGCCGGGACAGATACGCAGTATTTT

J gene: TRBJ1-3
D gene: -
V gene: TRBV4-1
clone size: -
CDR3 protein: CASSQDQGAGNTIYF
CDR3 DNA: TGCGCCAGCAGCCAAGATCAAGGCGCTGGAAACACCATATATTTT

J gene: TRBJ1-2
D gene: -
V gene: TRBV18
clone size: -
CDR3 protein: CASSPPGGLRDYGYTF
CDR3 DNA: TGTGCCAGCTCACCACCCGGGGGGCTGAGGGACTATGGCTACACCTTC

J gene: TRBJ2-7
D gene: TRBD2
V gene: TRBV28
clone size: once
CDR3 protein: CASSPPGRGGYEQYF
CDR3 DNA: TGTGCCAGCAGTCCCCCAGGGAGGGGAGGCTACGAGCAGTACTTC

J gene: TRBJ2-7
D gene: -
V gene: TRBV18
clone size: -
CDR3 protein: CASSPRGGNEQYF
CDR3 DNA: TGTGCCAGCTCCCCTCGAGGGGGTAACGAGCAGTACTTC

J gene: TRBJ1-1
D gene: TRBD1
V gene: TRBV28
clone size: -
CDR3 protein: CASSNPGQVNTEAFF
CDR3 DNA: TGTGCCAGCAGTAACCCGGGACAGGTGAACACTGAAGCTTTCTTT

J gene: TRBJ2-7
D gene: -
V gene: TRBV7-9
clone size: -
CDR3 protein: CASSHPRDLLSYSYEQYF
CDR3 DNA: TGTGCCAGCAGCCACCCCAGAGACCTGCTATCTTACTCCTACGAGCAGTACTTC

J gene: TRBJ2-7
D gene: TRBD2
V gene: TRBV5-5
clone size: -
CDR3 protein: CASRGSVVAGYEQYF
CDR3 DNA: TGTGCCAGCAGGGGTTCCGTAGTAGCGGGTTACGAGCAGTACTTC

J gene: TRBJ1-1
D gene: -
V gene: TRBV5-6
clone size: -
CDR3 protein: CASSSGVYTEAFF
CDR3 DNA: TGTGCCAGCAGCTCTGGGGTCTACACTGAAGCTTTCTTT

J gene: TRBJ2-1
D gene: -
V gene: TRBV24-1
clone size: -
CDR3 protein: CATSDFRGTGTPGSEQFF
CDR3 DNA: TGTGCCACCAGTGATTTTAGAGGAACGGGAACCCCCGGGAGTGAGCAGTTCTTC

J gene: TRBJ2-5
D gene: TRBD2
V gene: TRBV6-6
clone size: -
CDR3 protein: CASSYSGGARGETQYF
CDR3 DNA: TGTGCCAGCAGTTACTCGGGAGGGGCCCGAGGGGAGACCCAGTACTTC

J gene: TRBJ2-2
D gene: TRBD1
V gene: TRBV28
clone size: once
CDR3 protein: CASSLNSGTGNTGELFF
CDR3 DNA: TGTGCCAGCAGTCTGAATTCCGGGACAGGGAACACCGGGGAGCTGTTTTTT

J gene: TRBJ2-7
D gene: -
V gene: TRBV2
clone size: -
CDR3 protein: CATAASYEQYF
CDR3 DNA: TGTGCCACCGCTGCCTCCTACGAGCAGTACTTC